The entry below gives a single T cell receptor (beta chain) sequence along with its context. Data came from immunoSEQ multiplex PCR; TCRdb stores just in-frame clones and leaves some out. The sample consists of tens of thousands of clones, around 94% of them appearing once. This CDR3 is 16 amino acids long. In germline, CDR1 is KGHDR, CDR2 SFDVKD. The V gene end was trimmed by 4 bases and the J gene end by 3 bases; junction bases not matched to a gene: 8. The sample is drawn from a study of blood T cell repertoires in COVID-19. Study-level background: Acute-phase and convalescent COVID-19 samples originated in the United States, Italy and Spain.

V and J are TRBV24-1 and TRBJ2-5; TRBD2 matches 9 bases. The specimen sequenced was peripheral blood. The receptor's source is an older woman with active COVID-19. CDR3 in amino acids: CATSEPGTSNKETQYF. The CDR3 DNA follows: TGTGCCACCAGTGAGCCCGGGACTAGCAATAAAGAGACCCAGTACTTC.